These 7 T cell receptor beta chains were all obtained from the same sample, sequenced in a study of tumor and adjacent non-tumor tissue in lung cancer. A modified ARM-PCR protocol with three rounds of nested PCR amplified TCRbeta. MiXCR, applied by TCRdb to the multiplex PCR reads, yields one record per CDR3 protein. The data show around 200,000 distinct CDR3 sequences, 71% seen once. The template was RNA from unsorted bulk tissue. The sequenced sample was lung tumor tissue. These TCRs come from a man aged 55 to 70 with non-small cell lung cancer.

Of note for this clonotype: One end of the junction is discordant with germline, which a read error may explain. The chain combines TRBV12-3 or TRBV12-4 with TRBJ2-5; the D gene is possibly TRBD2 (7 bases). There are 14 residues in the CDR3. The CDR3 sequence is CARGQGGGSETRYF. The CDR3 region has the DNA TGTGCCAGGGGCCAAGGGGGGGGTAGTGAGACCCGGTACTTC.

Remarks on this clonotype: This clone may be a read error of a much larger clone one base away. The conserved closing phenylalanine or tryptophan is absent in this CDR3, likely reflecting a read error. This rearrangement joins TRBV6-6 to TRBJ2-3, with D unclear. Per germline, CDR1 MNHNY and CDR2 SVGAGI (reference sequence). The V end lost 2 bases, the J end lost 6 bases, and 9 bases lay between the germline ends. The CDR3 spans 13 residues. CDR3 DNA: TGTGCCAGCAGTTACCCTAATCGCGATACGCAGTATTCT. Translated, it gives CASSYPNRDTQYS.

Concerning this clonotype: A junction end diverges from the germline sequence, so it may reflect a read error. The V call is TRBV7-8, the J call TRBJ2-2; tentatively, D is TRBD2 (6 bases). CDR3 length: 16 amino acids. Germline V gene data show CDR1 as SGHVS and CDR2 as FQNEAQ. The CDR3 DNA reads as TGTGCCGGCAGCACCCAACCCGCGGGGAACACCGGGGAGTTGTTTTTT. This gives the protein CAGSTQPAGNTGELFF.

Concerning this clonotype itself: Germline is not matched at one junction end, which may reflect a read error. CDR3 bases: TGCAGTGTTGGGGACGGCTATGACTACACCTTC. This translates into CSVGDGYDYTF. This chain links TRBV20-1 with TRBJ1-2; D may be TRBD1 (5 bases). This CDR3 comprises 11 residues. CDR1 is DFQATT, CDR2 SNEGSKA, per germline (reference sequence).

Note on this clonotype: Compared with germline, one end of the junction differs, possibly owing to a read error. CDR3 nucleotides: TGCAGTGCCAGAGAGGGGGCAAGGGGAAAACTGTTTTTT. Its translation is CSAREGARGKLFF. This chain links TRBV20-1 with TRBJ1-4; 7 nucleotides line up with TRBD1. CDR3 length: 13 amino acids. Per the germline V gene, CDR1 is DFQATT and CDR2 is SNEGSKA (reference sequence).

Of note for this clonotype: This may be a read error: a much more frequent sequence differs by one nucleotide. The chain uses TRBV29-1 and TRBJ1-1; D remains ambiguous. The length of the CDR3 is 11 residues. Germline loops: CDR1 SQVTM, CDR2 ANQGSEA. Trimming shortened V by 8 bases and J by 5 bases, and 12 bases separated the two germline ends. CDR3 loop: CSIREATEAFF. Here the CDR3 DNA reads TGCAGCATTAGAGAGGCGACTGAAGCTTTCTTT.

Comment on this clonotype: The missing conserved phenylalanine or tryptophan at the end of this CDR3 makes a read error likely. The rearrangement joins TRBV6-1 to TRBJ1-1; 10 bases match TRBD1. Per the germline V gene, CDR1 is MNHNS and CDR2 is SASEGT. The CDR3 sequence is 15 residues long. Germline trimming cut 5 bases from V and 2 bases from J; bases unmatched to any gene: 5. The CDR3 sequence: CASSPGQGGNTEAFY. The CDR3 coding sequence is TGTGCCAGCAGTCCTGGACAGGGGGGAAACACTGAAGCTTTCTAT.